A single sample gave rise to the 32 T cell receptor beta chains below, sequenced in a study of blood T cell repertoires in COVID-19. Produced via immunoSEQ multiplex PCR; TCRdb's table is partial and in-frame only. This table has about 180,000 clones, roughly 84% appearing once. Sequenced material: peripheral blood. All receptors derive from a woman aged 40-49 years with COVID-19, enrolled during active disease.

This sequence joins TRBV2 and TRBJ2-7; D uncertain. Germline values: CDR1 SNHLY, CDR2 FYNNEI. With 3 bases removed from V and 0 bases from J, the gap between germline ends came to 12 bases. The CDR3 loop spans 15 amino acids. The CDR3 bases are TGTGCCAGCAGTGAGAGTGGCGGTAGCTCCTACGAGCAGTACTTC. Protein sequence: CASSESGGSSYEQYF. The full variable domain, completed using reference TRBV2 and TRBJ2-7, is EPEVTQTPSHQVTQMGQEVILRCVPISNHLYFYWYRQILGQKVEFLVSFYNNEISEKSEIFDDQFSVERPDGSNFTLKIRSTKLEDSAMYFCASSESGGSSYEQYFGPGTRLTVT.

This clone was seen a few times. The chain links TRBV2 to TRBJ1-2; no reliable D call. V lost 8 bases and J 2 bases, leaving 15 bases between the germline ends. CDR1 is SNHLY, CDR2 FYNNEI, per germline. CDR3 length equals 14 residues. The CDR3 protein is CASAGGVENYGYTF. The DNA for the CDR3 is TGTGCCAGCGCGGGCGGGGTGGAGAACTATGGCTACACCTTC.

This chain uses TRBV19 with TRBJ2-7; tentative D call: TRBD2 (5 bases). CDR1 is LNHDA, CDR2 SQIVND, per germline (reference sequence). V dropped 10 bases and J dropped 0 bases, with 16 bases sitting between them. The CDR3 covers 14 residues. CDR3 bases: TGTGCCACTGCTGACCTGGGAGCCTCCTACGAGCAGTACTTC. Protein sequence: CATADLGASYEQYF. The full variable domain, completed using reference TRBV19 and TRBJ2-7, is DGGITQSPKYLFRKEGQNVTLSCEQNLNHDAMYWYRQDPGQGLRLIYYSQIVNDFQKGDIAEGYSVSREKKESFPLTVTSAQKNPTAFYLCATADLGASYEQYFGPGTRLTVT.

CDR3 bases: TGTGCCAGTGTCCTTGGGGGGTATGCTGAAGCTTTCTTT. Translating gives CASVLGGYAEAFF. This chain connects TRBV19 to TRBJ1-1, with D perhaps TRBD1 (5 bases). Germline loops: CDR1 LNHDA, CDR2 SQIVND (reference sequence). The CDR3 spans 13 residues. V shed 8 bases and J shed 6 bases, with 16 bases lying between them.

For the CDR3, the DNA is TGTGCCATCAGTGAGCATGATTCTTTGGGGACAAAAGTGGCTTTCTTT. Translating gives CAISEHDSLGTKVAFF. The V gene is TRBV10-3, the J gene TRBJ1-1, with D maybe TRBD1 (6 bases). Germline V lookup: CDR1 ENHRY, CDR2 SYGVKD. V was cut by 2 bases and J by 11 bases, with 24 bases left in between. This CDR3 is built from 16 residues.

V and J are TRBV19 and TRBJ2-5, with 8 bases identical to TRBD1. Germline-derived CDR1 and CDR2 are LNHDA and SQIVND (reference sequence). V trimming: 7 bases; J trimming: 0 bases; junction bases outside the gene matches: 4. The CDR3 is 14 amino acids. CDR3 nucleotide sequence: TGTGCCAGTAATAGGGACAGGAACCAAGAGACCCAGTACTTC. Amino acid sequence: CASNRDRNQETQYF.

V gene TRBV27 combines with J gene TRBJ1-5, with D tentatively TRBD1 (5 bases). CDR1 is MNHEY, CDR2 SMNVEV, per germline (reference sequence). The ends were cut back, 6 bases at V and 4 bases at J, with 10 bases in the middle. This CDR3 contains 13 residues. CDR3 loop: CASRRTFNQPQHF. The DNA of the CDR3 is TGTGCCAGCAGGCGGACATTTAATCAGCCCCAGCATTTT.

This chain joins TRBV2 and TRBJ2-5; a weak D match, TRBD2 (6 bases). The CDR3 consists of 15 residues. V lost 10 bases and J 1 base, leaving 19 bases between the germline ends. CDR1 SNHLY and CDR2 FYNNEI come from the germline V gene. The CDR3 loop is CATKGSGRPQETQYF. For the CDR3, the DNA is TGTGCCACCAAAGGGTCCGGGAGACCCCAAGAGACCCAGTACTTC. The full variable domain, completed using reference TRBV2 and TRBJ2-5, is EPEVTQTPSHQVTQMGQEVILRCVPISNHLYFYWYRQILGQKVEFLVSFYNNEISEKSEIFDDQFSVERPDGSNFTLKIRSTKLEDSAMYFCATKGSGRPQETQYFGPGTRLLVL.

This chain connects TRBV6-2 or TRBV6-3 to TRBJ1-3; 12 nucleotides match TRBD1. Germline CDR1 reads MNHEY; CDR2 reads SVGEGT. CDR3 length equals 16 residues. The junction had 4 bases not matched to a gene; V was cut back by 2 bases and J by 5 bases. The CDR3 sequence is CASSYPGQGARNTIYF. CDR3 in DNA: TGTGCCAGCAGTTACCCGGGACAGGGGGCAAGAAACACCATATATTTT.

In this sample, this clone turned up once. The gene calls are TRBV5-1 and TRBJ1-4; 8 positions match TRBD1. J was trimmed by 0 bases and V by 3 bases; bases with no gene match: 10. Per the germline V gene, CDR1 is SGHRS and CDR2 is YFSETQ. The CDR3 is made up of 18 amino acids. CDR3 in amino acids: CASSYKQGGSSTNEKLFF. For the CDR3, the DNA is TGCGCCAGCAGCTACAAACAGGGGGGATCCTCAACTAATGAAAAACTGTTTTTT. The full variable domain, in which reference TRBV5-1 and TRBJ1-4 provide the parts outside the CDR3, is KAGVTQTPRYLIKTRGQQVTLSCSPISGHRSVSWYQQTPGQGLQFLFEYFSETQRNKGNFPGRFSGRQFSNSRSEMNVSTLELGDSALYLCASSYKQGGSSTNEKLFFGSGTQLSVL.

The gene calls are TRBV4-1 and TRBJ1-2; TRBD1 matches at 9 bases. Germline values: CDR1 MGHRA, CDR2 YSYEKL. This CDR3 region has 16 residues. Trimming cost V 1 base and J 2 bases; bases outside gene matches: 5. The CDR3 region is CASSQAGTGSNYGYTF. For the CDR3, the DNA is TGCGCCAGCAGCCAAGCCGGGACAGGGAGCAACTATGGCTACACCTTC.

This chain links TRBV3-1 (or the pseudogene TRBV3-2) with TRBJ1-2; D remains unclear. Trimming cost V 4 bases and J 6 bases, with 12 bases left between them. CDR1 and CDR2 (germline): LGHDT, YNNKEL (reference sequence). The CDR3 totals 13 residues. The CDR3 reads CASSLTAADGYTF. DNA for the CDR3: TGTGCCAGCAGCCTTACGGCGGCGGATGGCTACACCTTC.

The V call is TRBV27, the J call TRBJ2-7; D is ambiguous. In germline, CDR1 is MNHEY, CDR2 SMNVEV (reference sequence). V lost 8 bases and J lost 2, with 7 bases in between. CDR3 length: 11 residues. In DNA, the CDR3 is TGTGCCAGCCGTGGGCCCTACGAGCAGTACTTC. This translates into CASRGPYEQYF.

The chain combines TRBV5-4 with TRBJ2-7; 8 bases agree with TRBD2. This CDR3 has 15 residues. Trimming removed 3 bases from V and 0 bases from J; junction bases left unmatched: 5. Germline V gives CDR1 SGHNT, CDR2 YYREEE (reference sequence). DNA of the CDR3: TGTGCCAGCAGCTGGAGCGGGGGAAGCTCCTACGAGCAGTACTTC. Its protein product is CASSWSGGSSYEQYF.

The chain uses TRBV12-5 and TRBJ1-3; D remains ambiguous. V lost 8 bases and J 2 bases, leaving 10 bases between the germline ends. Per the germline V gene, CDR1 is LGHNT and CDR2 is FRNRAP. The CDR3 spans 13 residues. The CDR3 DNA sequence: TGTGCTAGTTCACAGTTCCCTGGAAACACCATATATTTT. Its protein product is CASSQFPGNTIYF.

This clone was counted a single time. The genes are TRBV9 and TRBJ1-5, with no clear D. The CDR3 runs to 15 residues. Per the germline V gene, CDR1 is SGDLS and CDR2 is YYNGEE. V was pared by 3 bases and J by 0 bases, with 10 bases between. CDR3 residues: CASSDQVGSNQPQHF. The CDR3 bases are TGTGCCAGCAGCGACCAGGTTGGTAGCAATCAGCCCCAGCATTTT.

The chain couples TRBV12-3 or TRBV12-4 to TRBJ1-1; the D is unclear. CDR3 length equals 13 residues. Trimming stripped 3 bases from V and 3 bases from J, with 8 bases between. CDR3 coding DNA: TGTGCCAGCAGTTTCCAGAGGGACACTGAAGCTTTCTTT. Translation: CASSFQRDTEAFF.

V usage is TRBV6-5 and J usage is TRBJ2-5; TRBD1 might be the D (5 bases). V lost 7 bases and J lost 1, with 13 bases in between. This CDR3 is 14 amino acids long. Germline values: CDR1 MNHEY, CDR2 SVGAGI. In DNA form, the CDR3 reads TGTGCCAGCATAGGGGTTCTCCTCCAAGAGACCCAGTACTTC. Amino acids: CASIGVLLQETQYF.

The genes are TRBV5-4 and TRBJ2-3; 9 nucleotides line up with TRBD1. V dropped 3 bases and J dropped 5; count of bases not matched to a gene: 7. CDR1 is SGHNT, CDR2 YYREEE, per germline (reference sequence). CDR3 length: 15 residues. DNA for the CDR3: TGTGCCAGCAGCTCCCGGGACAGGGCCGAAGATACGCAGTATTTT. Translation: CASSSRDRAEDTQYF.

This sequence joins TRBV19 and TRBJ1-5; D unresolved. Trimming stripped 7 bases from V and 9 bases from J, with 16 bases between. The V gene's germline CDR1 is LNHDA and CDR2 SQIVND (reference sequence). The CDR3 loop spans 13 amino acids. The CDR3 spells CASNPIRRGPQHF. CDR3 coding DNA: TGTGCCAGTAATCCAATAAGGAGAGGGCCCCAGCATTTT.

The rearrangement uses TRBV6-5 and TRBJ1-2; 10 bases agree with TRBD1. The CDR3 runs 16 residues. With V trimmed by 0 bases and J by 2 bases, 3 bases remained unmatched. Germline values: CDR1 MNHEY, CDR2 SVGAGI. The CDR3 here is CASSYSGQGVNYGYTF. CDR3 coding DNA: TGTGCCAGCAGTTACTCAGGACAGGGGGTAAACTATGGCTACACCTTC.

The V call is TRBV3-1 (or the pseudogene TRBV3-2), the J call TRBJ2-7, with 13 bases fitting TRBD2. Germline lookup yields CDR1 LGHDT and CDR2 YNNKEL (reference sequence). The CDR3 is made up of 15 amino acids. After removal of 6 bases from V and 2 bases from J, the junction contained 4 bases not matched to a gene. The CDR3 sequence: CASRYGLAGAYEQYF. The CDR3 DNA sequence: TGTGCCAGCAGATATGGACTAGCGGGGGCCTACGAGCAGTACTTC.

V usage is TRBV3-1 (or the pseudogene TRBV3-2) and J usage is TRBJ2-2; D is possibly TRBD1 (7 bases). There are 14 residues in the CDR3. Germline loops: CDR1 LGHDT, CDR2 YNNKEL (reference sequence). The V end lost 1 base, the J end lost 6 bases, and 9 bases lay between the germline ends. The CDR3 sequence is CASSQGRGAGELFF. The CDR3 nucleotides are TGTGCCAGCAGCCAAGGCAGGGGGGCCGGGGAGCTGTTTTTT.

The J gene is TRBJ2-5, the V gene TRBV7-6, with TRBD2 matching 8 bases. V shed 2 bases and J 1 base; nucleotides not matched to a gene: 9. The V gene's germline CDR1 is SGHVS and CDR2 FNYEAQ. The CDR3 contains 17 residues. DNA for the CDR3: TGTGCCAGCAGCTTATTACGGGGGGGCAGGTTCCAAGAGACCCAGTACTTC. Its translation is CASSLLRGGRFQETQYF.

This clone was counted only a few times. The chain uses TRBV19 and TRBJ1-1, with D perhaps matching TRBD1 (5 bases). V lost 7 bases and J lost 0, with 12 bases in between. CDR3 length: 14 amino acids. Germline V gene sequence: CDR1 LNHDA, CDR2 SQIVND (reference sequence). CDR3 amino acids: CASTGFGMNTEAFF. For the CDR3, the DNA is TGTGCCAGTACAGGGTTTGGGATGAACACTGAAGCTTTCTTT.

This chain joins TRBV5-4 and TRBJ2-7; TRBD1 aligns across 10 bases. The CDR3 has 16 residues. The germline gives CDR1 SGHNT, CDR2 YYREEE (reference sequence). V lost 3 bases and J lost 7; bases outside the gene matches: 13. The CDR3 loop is CASSSKTGTGVGEQYF. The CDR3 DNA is TGTGCCAGCAGCTCCAAAACCGGGACAGGGGTCGGGGAGCAGTACTTC.

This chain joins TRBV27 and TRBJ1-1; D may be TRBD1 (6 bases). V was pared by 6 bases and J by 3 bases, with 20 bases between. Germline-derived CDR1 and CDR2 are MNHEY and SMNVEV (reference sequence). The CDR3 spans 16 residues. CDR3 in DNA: TGTGCCAGCAGAAACAGGGTAATGAGGTCGGACACTGAAGCTTTCTTT. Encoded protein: CASRNRVMRSDTEAFF.

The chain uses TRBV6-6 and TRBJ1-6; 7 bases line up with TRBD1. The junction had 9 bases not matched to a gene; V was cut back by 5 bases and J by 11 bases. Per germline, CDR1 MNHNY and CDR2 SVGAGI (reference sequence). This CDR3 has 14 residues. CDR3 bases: TGTGCCAGCAGTCCTACAGGGGATGGGACACCCCTCCACTTT. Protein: CASSPTGDGTPLHF.

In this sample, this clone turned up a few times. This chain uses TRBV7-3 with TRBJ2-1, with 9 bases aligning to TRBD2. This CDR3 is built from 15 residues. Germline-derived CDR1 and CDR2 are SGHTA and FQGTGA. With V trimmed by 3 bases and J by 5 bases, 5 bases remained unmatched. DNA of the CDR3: TGTGCCAGCAGCTTGAGCGGGAGGCAGGACAATGAGCAGTTCTTC. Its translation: CASSLSGRQDNEQFF.

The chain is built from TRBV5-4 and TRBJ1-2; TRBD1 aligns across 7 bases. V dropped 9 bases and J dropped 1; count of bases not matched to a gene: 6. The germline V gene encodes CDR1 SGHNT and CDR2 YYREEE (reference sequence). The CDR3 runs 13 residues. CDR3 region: CAITQGFNYGYTF. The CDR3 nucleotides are TGTGCCATTACACAGGGGTTTAACTATGGCTACACCTTC.

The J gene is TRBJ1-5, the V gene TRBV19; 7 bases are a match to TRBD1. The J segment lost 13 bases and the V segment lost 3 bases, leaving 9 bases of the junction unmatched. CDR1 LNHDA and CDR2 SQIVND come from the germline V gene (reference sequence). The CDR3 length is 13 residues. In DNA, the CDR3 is TGTGCCAGTAGTATGACCGGTGACAGGGCTCAGCATTTT. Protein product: CASSMTGDRAQHF.

DNA for the CDR3: TGTGCCAGTAGTATTGACCAGCGGGGGGCCTACGAGCAGTACTTC. Translation: CASSIDQRGAYEQYF. The chain combines TRBV19 with TRBJ2-7; TRBD2 matches at 9 bases. CDR1 and CDR2 (germline): LNHDA, SQIVND (reference sequence). This CDR3 contains 15 residues. The V gene end was trimmed by 3 bases and the J gene end by 2 bases; junction bases not matched to a gene: 5.